Each of the 20 T cell receptor beta chains below was sequenced from the same sample in a study of OX40 agonist ivuxolimab in advanced cancers. Data came from immunoSEQ multiplex PCR; TCRdb stores just in-frame clones and leaves some out. The sample contains 76,000 or so clones, around nine tenths of which appear only once. The sequencing here drew on CD4+ or CD8+ T cells sorted from blood, taken in a trial of the OX40 agonist ivuxolimab. These receptors were taken from an adult with an advanced solid tumor such as melanoma, head and neck, liver or kidney cancer.

This clone was seen a handful of times. The chain employs TRBV27 and TRBJ1-2; no clear D gene. Germline values: CDR1 MNHEY, CDR2 SMNVEV (reference sequence). CDR3 length: 13 residues. V was shortened by 5 bases and J by 1 base, with 8 bases between the two germline ends. The DNA of the CDR3 is TGTGCCAGCAGTAAACAGAATAACTATGGCTACACCTTC. Its translation: CASSKQNNYGYTF.

The chain has TRBV7-6 and TRBJ2-7, with TRBD1 as a possible D gene (5 bases). V lost 1 base and J 6 bases, leaving 13 bases between the germline ends. Germline loops: CDR1 SGHVS, CDR2 FNYEAQ. The CDR3 totals 14 residues. The CDR3 nucleotides read TGTGCCAGCAGCTTAGTGGGGCAGGGTTTCGAGCAGTACTTC. The encoded protein is CASSLVGQGFEQYF.

This chain joins TRBV6-5 and TRBJ2-3; possible D gene TRBD1, 6 bases. Deletions cut 5 bases from V and 4 bases from J, with 13 bases between. This CDR3 is built from 14 residues. Germline V gene sequence: CDR1 MNHEY, CDR2 SVGAGI. The CDR3 region is CASSQTGYSDTQYF. CDR3 sequence (DNA): TGTGCCAGCAGTCAGACAGGTTATTCAGATACGCAGTATTTT.

The rearrangement uses TRBV28 and TRBJ1-2; D may be TRBD1 (5 bases). Germline V CDR1 and CDR2: MDHEN, SYDVKM. The ends were cut back, 8 bases at V and 6 bases at J, with 16 bases in the middle. The CDR3 is 13 amino acids. CDR3 sequence reads: CASRGGVGDGYTF. The CDR3 DNA follows: TGTGCCAGCCGGGGGGGTGTTGGTGATGGCTACACCTTC.

The rearrangement uses TRBV6-1 and TRBJ1-5, with no clear D. The CDR3 runs to 14 residues. Germline loops: CDR1 MNHNS, CDR2 SASEGT. The V end was cut by 0 bases, the J end by 5 bases, with 8 bases between. The CDR3 spells CASSEAGGYQPQHF. DNA of the CDR3: TGTGCCAGCAGTGAAGCGGGTGGCTATCAGCCCCAGCATTTT.

The CDR3 coding sequence is TGTGCCAGCGGCGCAGGCGGGACGTCACCCCTCCACTTT. This translates into CASGAGGTSPLHF. This chain joins TRBV2 and TRBJ1-6; tentatively, D is TRBD1 (5 bases). Germline V lookup: CDR1 SNHLY, CDR2 FYNNEI. The CDR3 consists of 13 residues. The V gene lost 8 bases and the J gene lost 10 bases, with 15 bases spanning the gap.

This clone was found once. The V call is TRBV28, the J call TRBJ2-1, with D tentatively TRBD1 (6 bases). The V end was cut by 10 bases, the J end by 4 bases, with 17 bases between. In germline, CDR1 is MDHEN, CDR2 SYDVKM. The CDR3 spans 14 residues. CDR3 protein: CATKGTTRYNEQFF. CDR3 nucleotide sequence: TGTGCCACAAAAGGGACAACTAGATACAATGAGCAGTTCTTC.

This clone was observed a handful of times. The V gene is TRBV5-6, the J gene TRBJ1-5; D may be TRBD1 (5 bases). V lost 3 bases and J 6 bases, leaving 16 bases between the germline ends. Germline V gene lookup returns CDR1 SGHDT and CDR2 YYEEEE. This CDR3 comprises 15 residues. The CDR3 here is CASSWGGGRGQPQHF. The DNA of the CDR3 is TGTGCCAGCAGCTGGGGGGGAGGGAGAGGTCAGCCCCAGCATTTT. The whole variable domain, filled in from reference TRBV5-6 and TRBJ1-5, reads DAGVTQSPTHLIKTRGQQVTLRCSPKSGHDTVSWYQQALGQGPQFIFQYYEEEERQRGNFPDRFSGHQFPNYSSELNVNALLLGDSALYLCASSWGGGRGQPQHFGDGTRLSIL.

The rearrangement joins TRBV19 to TRBJ2-3; 7 bases align to TRBD1. Germline V gene sequence: CDR1 LNHDA, CDR2 SQIVND (reference sequence). With V trimmed by 5 bases and J by 0 bases, 8 bases remained unmatched. The CDR3 contains 16 residues. The DNA of the CDR3 is TGTGCCAGTAGTGCCGACAGGGTTCGAAGCACAGATACGCAGTATTTT. Amino acids: CASSADRVRSTDTQYF. Full variable domain (remainder filled in from reference TRBV19 and TRBJ2-3): DGGITQSPKYLFRKEGQNVTLSCEQNLNHDAMYWYRQDPGQGLRLIYYSQIVNDFQKGDIAEGYSVSREKKESFPLTVTSAQKNPTAFYLCASSADRVRSTDTQYFGPGTRLTVL.

This chain connects TRBV11-1 to TRBJ2-3; TRBD1 agrees at 8 bases. The CDR3 has 16 residues. Per the germline V gene, CDR1 is SGHAT and CDR2 is FQDESV (reference sequence). Trimming cost V 6 bases and J 2 bases; bases outside gene matches: 10. The CDR3 here is CASRRGRTGITDTQYF. The CDR3 region has the DNA TGTGCCAGCAGAAGGGGCAGGACAGGGATCACAGATACGCAGTATTTT.

The V call is TRBV27, the J call TRBJ1-3; 9 nucleotides match TRBD1. This CDR3 has 15 residues. Germline trimming cut 6 bases from V and 0 bases from J; bases unmatched to any gene: 3. Germline CDR1 reads MNHEY; CDR2 reads SMNVEV (reference sequence). The CDR3 is CASSLTGGSGNTIYF. The CDR3 DNA follows: TGTGCCAGCAGCCTGACAGGGGGCTCTGGAAACACCATATATTTT.

The chain joins TRBV30 to TRBJ2-7; 9 bases line up with TRBD2. The CDR3 is 16 amino acids. J lost 4 bases, V lost 3 bases, and 13 bases had no gene match. Germline V lookup: CDR1 GTSNPN, CDR2 SVGIG (reference sequence). The CDR3 DNA reads as TGTGCCTGGAGCCCCGTATGGGCTAGCGGGGTTTACGAGCAGTACTTC. It codes for CAWSPVWASGVYEQYF.

The chain links TRBV10-2 to TRBJ1-2; a weak D match, TRBD1 (5 bases). This CDR3 has 14 residues. V lost 4 bases, J lost 4 bases, and 13 bases lay in between. Germline V gene sequence: CDR1 WSHSY, CDR2 SAAADI. Here the CDR3 DNA reads TGCGCCAGCAGTGGGGCAGGGAGTCTCTATGGCTACACCTTC. Translation gives CASSGAGSLYGYTF.

V and J are TRBV11-3 and TRBJ2-1; 9 bases line up with TRBD2. Trimming removed 5 bases from V and 0 bases from J; junction bases left unmatched: 5. CDR1 and CDR2 (germline): SGHNT, YENEEA. The CDR3 runs 16 residues. Written as DNA, the CDR3 is TGTGCCAGCAGCCCGACTAGCGGAGGCTCCTACAATGAGCAGTTCTTC. Translating gives CASSPTSGGSYNEQFF.

This clone showed up just a few times. The genes are TRBV19 and TRBJ2-2; TRBD2 matches 7 bases. V lost 0 bases and J lost 6; bases outside the gene matches: 1. Germline CDR1 is LNHDA and CDR2 is SQIVND (reference sequence). The CDR3 runs 14 residues. The CDR3 reads CASSIDRGAGELFF. The CDR3, as DNA: TGTGCCAGTAGTATAGATCGGGGGGCCGGGGAGCTGTTTTTT.

The chain combines TRBV6-5 with TRBJ1-6; TRBD1 matches 7 bases. Germline CDR1 MNHEY, CDR2 SVGAGI. This CDR3 is 14 amino acids long. The V and J ends lost 7 bases and 6 bases, in that order; junction bases with no gene match: 6. The CDR3 sequence is CASTRGQPNSPLHF. For the CDR3, the DNA is TGTGCCAGCACGAGGGGACAGCCTAATTCACCCCTCCACTTT.

The chain combines TRBV28 with TRBJ1-5, with a tentative D call TRBD1 (5 bases). CDR3 length equals 16 residues. Per the germline V gene, CDR1 is MDHEN and CDR2 is SYDVKM. Trimming stripped 0 bases from V and 6 bases from J, with 15 bases between. The CDR3 protein is CASSLWRGTPGQPQHF. CDR3 in DNA: TGTGCCAGCAGTTTATGGCGGGGGACGCCTGGTCAGCCCCAGCATTTT.

V and J are TRBV27 and TRBJ1-1, with TRBD1 matching 8 bases. Germline CDR1 and CDR2: MNHEY and SMNVEV (reference sequence). This CDR3 region has 15 residues. The trim removed 5 bases at V and 3 bases at J, leaving 8 bases unmatched. Here the CDR3 DNA reads TGTGCCAGCAGTCCGCAGGGACAGGCGGACACTGAAGCTTTCTTT. Its protein is CASSPQGQADTEAFF.

V and J are TRBV7-8 and TRBJ1-5; D gene uncertain. The V gene's germline CDR1 is SGHVS and CDR2 FQNEAQ. Trimming shortened V by 5 bases and J by 3 bases, and 14 bases separated the two germline ends. The CDR3 is 15 residues long. The CDR3 DNA sequence: TGTGCCAGCAGCCCTCAACGGGAGTTCAATCAGCCCCAGCATTTT. Its protein is CASSPQREFNQPQHF.

The rearrangement joins TRBV5-1 to TRBJ2-7, with 16 bases identical to TRBD2. The CDR3 extends over 17 amino acids. Germline CDR1 reads SGHRS; CDR2 reads YFSETQ. The ends lost 4 bases at V and 0 bases at J; junction bases unmatched: 4. The CDR3 here is CASSTGLAGGSSYEQYF. The CDR3 DNA follows: TGCGCCAGCAGCACGGGACTAGCGGGGGGGAGCTCCTACGAGCAGTACTTC.